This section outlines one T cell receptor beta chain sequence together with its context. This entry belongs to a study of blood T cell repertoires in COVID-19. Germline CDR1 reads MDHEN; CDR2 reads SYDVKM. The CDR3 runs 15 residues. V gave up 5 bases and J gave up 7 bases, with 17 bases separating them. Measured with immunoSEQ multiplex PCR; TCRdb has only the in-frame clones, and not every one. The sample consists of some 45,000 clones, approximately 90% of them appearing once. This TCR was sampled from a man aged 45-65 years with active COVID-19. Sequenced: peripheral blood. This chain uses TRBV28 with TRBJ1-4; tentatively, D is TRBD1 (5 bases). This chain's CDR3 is CASSDPGTWGEKLFF. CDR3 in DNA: TGTGCCAGCAGTGACCCTGGGACTTGGGGTGAAAAACTGTTTTTT.